These T cell receptor beta chains were read from a single sample in a study of T cell responses to AZD1222 COVID-19 vaccine. The assay was immunoSEQ multiplex PCR, and TCRdb's table has in-frame clones only and misses some. This table holds some 110,000 clones, about 92% found once. Sample: peripheral blood, taken on day 0 of AZD1222 vaccination. These receptor sequences come from an adult in good health. The CDR3 runs from the conserved cysteine through the conserved F or W. D genes are given only for firm matches. Part of the rows lack a size; the others show once, few, many or a class for expanded clones.

V gene	clone size	J gene	D gene	CDR3 DNA	CDR3 protein
TRBV11-2	-	TRBJ2-1	-	TGTGCCAGCAGCCCTCGACTACCCTGGGACAATGAGCAGTTCTTC	CASSPRLPWDNEQFF
TRBV19	-	TRBJ1-2	-	TGTGCCAGTAGTATAGTTGGATGGGGCTATGGCTACACCTTC	CASSIVGWGYGYTF
TRBV28	-	TRBJ1-1	-	TGTGCCAGCCTTATGAACACTGAAGCTTTCTTT	CASLMNTEAFF
TRBV28	-	TRBJ2-7	TRBD1	TGTGCCAGCAGCAAGGGGGACAGGGCCTCCTACGAGCAGTACTTC	CASSKGDRASYEQYF
TRBV9	-	TRBJ2-7	TRBD2	TGTGCCAGCAGCGAGGGGACTAGCGGAACCTACGAGCAGTACTTC	CASSEGTSGTYEQYF
TRBV5-5	-	TRBJ1-1	-	TGTGCCAGCAGCTTGATAATGAACACTGAAGCTTTCTTT	CASSLIMNTEAFF
TRBV11-2	-	TRBJ2-7	-	TGTGCCAGCAGCTCAGGGGACTACGAGCAGTACTTC	CASSSGDYEQYF
TRBV11-2	-	TRBJ2-5	-	TGTGCCAGCAGCTTAGATGGGGGATGGGGGGGCCTGGAGACCCAGTACTTC	CASSLDGGWGGLETQYF
TRBV2	once	TRBJ1-2	-	TGTGCCAGCATCAGGGACTACACCTTC	CASIRDYTF
TRBV27	-	TRBJ2-1	-	TGTGCCAGCAGTGGGACTGTAGGGAATGAGCAGTTCTTC	CASSGTVGNEQFF
TRBV20-1	few	TRBJ1-1	TRBD1	TGCAGTGCTAGTTGGGACAGGGCCACTGAAGCTTTCTTT	CSASWDRATEAFF
TRBV27	-	TRBJ2-7	-	TGTGCCAGCAGCGCTTCGAGCGGACAGTTCTCCTACGAGCAGTACTTC	CASSASSGQFSYEQYF
TRBV28	-	TRBJ2-3	TRBD2	TGTGCCAGCATAGGTGGGGGGAGGGCCTTAAGGGATACGCAGTATTTT	CASIGGGRALRDTQYF
TRBV27	-	TRBJ1-1	-	TGTGCCAGCAGTTTAACCGGGGCAGGTCCTGAAGCTTTCTTT	CASSLTGAGPEAFF
TRBV11-2	-	TRBJ1-1	TRBD1	TGTGCCAGCAGCTTCCCAGGGGGCGTACGGGGCACTGAAGCTTTCTTT	CASSFPGGVRGTEAFF
TRBV11-2	-	TRBJ2-1	-	TGTGCCAGCAGCCCGAGGGGGGCAGATTACAATGAGCAGTTCTTC	CASSPRGADYNEQFF
TRBV27	-	TRBJ1-5	-	TGTGCCAGCAGTCAACAACCTAGACAGCTAAACTATCAGCCCCAGCATTTT	CASSQQPRQLNYQPQHF
TRBV27	-	TRBJ2-5	TRBD1	TGTGCCAGCAGTTTCCTTGGACAGGGGGGGGAGACCCAGTACTTC	CASSFLGQGGETQYF